Listed below are T cell receptor beta chains from one sample, sequenced in a study of blood T cell repertoires in COVID-19. TCRdb keeps only in-frame clones here, not all; method: immunoSEQ multiplex PCR. This sample has about 75,000 clones, with 88% found just once. Sequencing input: peripheral blood. The source of these receptors is a human donor in a cohort sampled during active COVID-19. Each CDR3 is given with its conserved first and last residue. Fields, in order: D gene, clone size, J gene, V gene, CDR3 DNA, CDR3 protein. A D gene is named only where the DNA matches it firmly. Expanded clones are given a class, and other clones once, few, many or no size at all.

NA NA TRBJ2-7 TRBV9 TGTGCCAGCAGCGTAGGCGGGGACGAGTCCTACGAGCAGTACTTC CASSVGGDESYEQYF
TRBD2 few TRBJ2-7 TRBV2 TGTGCCAGCAGGGGACTAGCGGTCCCCGGTGGTGAGCAGTACTTC CASRGLAVPGGEQYF
TRBD1 NA TRBJ1-1 TRBV6-2/TRBV6-3 TGTGCCAGCAGTTACTTGGACAGGGTTCCATCTGAAGCTTTCTTT CASSYLDRVPSEAFF
NA NA TRBJ2-2 TRBV7-2 TGTGCCAGCACGGGGGGCCCTTGGGCCGGGGAGCTGTTTTTT CASTGGPWAGELFF
NA NA TRBJ1-3 TRBV5-1 TGCGCCAGCAGATTCGGACCGGGAGCTGGAAACACCATATATTTT CASRFGPGAGNTIYF
NA NA TRBJ2-5 TRBV4-1 TGCGCCAGCAGCCAACCTAGAGGAGAGACCCAGTACTTC CASSQPRGETQYF
TRBD2 NA TRBJ2-1 TRBV6-2/TRBV6-3 TGTGCCAGCAGTTACTCGAGATTGCTAGCGGGAGTACTAAACAATGAGCAGTTCTTC CASSYSRLLAGVLNNEQFF
NA NA TRBJ1-5 TRBV6-1 TGTGCCAGCAGTGAACTGGCAGGGGGCAATCAGCCCCAGCATTTT CASSELAGGNQPQHF
NA NA TRBJ2-7 TRBV7-9 TGTGCCAGCAGCTTTAGCGGACCCTACGAGCAGTACTTC CASSFSGPYEQYF
NA NA TRBJ1-2 TRBV5-1 TGCGCCAGCAGCTTGTATGTACAGGGAGATGGCTACACCTTC CASSLYVQGDGYTF
TRBD1 NA TRBJ2-7 TRBV3-1/TRBV3-2 TGTGCCAGCAGCCCACAGGGGAGCGAGCAGTACTTC CASSPQGSEQYF
TRBD2 NA TRBJ2-7 TRBV7-8 TGTGCCAGCACCCTGGGGTTCCCGGGAGGGCCCTACGAGCAGTACTTC CASTLGFPGGPYEQYF
NA once TRBJ1-4 TRBV12-3/TRBV12-4 TGTGCCAGCAGTTTCCCCTTCCCTGAAAAACTGTTTTTT CASSFPFPEKLFF
TRBD2 NA TRBJ2-1 TRBV6-1 TGTGCCAGCAGCGAAGGGCTAGCGGGTCCCCAGGCCAATGAGCAGTTCTTC CASSEGLAGPQANEQFF
TRBD1 NA TRBJ1-1 TRBV28 TGTGCCAGCAGTTCCCTGGGCAGGGGGCCTAAAAACACTGAAGCTTTCTTT CASSSLGRGPKNTEAFF
TRBD2 NA TRBJ2-1 TRBV30 TGTGCCTGGAGTAAGGGACTAGCGGGAGTCAATGAGCAGTTCTTC CAWSKGLAGVNEQFF
NA few TRBJ2-1 TRBV6-5 TGTGCCAGCAGTAACCCATCCCAGGTCGATGAGCAGTTCTTC CASSNPSQVDEQFF
TRBD2 once TRBJ2-1 TRBV24-1 TGTGCCACCAGTGATTTCAGCGGGAGGGCCAATGAGCAGTTCTTC CATSDFSGRANEQFF
TRBD2 once TRBJ2-5 TRBV9 TGTGCCAGCAGCGTAGGGACTAGCGGGAACCAAGAGACCCAGTACTTC CASSVGTSGNQETQYF
TRBD1 NA TRBJ2-7 TRBV19 TGTGCCAGTAGCCCCACCGGGACAGGGGCCTCCCCTCCCTACGAGCAGTACTTC CASSPTGTGASPPYEQYF
TRBD2 NA TRBJ2-5 TRBV10-3 TGTGCCATCAGTGAGTCTCAAGCGGGGGAGACCCAGTACTTC CAISESQAGETQYF
TRBD1 NA TRBJ1-1 TRBV5-1 TGCGCCAGCAGCTGGGGACAGGGGAACACTGAAGCTTTCTTT CASSWGQGNTEAFF
TRBD1 once TRBJ1-2 TRBV4-2 TGTGCCAGCAGCCAAGTGACAGGGAGGTTTTCTAACTATGGCTACACCTTC CASSQVTGRFSNYGYTF
TRBD2 NA TRBJ2-3 TRBV27 TGTGCCAGCGCCCGACTAGCGGGCCCCTCCTCGGGGGATACGCAGTATTTT CASARLAGPSSGDTQYF
TRBD2 NA TRBJ2-5 TRBV19 TGTGCCAGTAGTACACCGGGACTAGGGCAACAAGAGACCCAGTACTTC CASSTPGLGQQETQYF
TRBD2 NA TRBJ2-2 TRBV27 TGTGCCAGCAGGCTCACAGATCTTGGGGGAGGGCATACCGGGGAGCTGTTTTTT CASRLTDLGGGHTGELFF
TRBD1 NA TRBJ1-5 TRBV29-1 TGCAGCGTTGCGGGGCAGGGGGCAACGCCCCAGCATTTT CSVAGQGATPQHF
TRBD2 NA TRBJ2-2 TRBV28 TGTGCCAGCAGTCGAACAGCGGGAGCCGGGGAGCTGTTTTTT CASSRTAGAGELFF
TRBD1 NA TRBJ2-7 TRBV7-7 TGTGCCAGCAGAAGCCCGGGACAGGGGGCCTACGAGCAGTACTTC CASRSPGQGAYEQYF
NA NA TRBJ2-3 TRBV4-3 TGCGCCAGCAGCCAAGGACAGGGCGGGGTAGATACGCAGTATTTT CASSQGQGGVDTQYF
TRBD2 NA TRBJ2-3 TRBV19 TGTGCCAGTAGTACGATAGCGGGAGGCACAGATACGCAGTATTTT CASSTIAGGTDTQYF
NA NA TRBJ2-7 TRBV4-1 TGCGCCAGCAGCCAAGGGACTGGGAGCTCCTACGAGCAGTACTTC CASSQGTGSSYEQYF
NA NA TRBJ1-1 TRBV3-1/TRBV3-2 TGTGCCAGCAGGCCGGGACACCAAAACACTGAAGCTTTCTTT CASRPGHQNTEAFF
TRBD1 once TRBJ1-2 TRBV6-1 TGTGCCAGCAGTGCCCGACAGGGGGCAGGTCTTGATGGCTACACCTTC CASSARQGAGLDGYTF
TRBD1 NA TRBJ2-7 TRBV5-1 TGCGCCAGCAGCCCCGGGACAGGGGAACACGAGCAGTACTTC CASSPGTGEHEQYF
TRBD2 NA TRBJ2-1 TRBV30 TGTGCCTGGACAGGGACTAGCGGGAGCTCCTACAATGAGCAGTTCTTC CAWTGTSGSSYNEQFF
NA NA TRBJ2-2 TRBV7-9 TGTGCCAGCAGCTTCGTACAGGTCGGAGACACCGGGGAGCTGTTTTTT CASSFVQVGDTGELFF
NA NA TRBJ1-2 TRBV9 TGTGCCAGCAGCGTAGGTGACGGAGCTAACTATGGCTACACCTTC CASSVGDGANYGYTF
TRBD2 NA TRBJ2-1 TRBV3-1/TRBV3-2 TGTGCCAGCAGCCAAGGGTATAGCGGGAGGGCCGGTGAGCAGTTCTTC CASSQGYSGRAGEQFF
NA NA TRBJ1-5 TRBV6-1 TGTGCCAGCAGTGAAGTCCATAGCAATCAGCCCCAGCATTTT CASSEVHSNQPQHF
TRBD2 NA TRBJ2-4 TRBV6-6 TGTGCCAGCAGTTCTACGCTAGCGGGAGCCAAAAACATTCAGTACTTC CASSSTLAGAKNIQYF
NA NA TRBJ2-1 TRBV6-2/TRBV6-3 TGTGCCAGCAGCCGGTACGGTGAGCAGTTCTTC CASSRYGEQFF
TRBD2 NA TRBJ2-1 TRBV7-2 TGTGCCAGCAGCCCATGGACTAGCGGAGGAGAGCAGTTCTTC CASSPWTSGGEQFF
NA NA TRBJ2-2 TRBV28 TGTGCCAGCAGCCAACAGGGAGGGGGGAGTGCCGGGGAGCTGTTTTTT CASSQQGGGSAGELFF
TRBD2 NA TRBJ2-4 TRBV5-1 TGCGCCAGCAAGACTAGCGGGAGTGGGGAAAACATTCAGTACTTC CASKTSGSGENIQYF
TRBD2 NA TRBJ2-7 TRBV19 TGTGCCAGTAGTATTGTCGGGAGGCCAACCTACGAGCAGTACTTC CASSIVGRPTYEQYF
NA NA TRBJ2-7 TRBV4-1 TGCGCCAGCAGCCAATTTCGAGGCGACGAGCAGTACTTC CASSQFRGDEQYF
TRBD2 NA TRBJ2-3 TRBV9 TGTGCCAGCAGCGCTGGCCGTATAGCGGGGGGCACGACAGATACGCAGTATTTT CASSAGRIAGGTTDTQYF